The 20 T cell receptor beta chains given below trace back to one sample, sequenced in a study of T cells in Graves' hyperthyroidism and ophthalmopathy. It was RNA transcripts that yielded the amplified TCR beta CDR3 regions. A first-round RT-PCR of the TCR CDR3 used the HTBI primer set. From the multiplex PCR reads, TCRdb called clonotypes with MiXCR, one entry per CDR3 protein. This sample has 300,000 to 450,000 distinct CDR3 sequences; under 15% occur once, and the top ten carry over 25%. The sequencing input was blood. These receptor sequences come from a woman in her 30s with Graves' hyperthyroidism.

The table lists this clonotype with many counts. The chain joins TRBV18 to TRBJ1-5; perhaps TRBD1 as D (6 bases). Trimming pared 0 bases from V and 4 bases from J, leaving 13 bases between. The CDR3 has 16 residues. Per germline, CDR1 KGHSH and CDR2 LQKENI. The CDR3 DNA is TGTGCCAGCTCACCACCGACAGGACCTAATAATCAGCCCCAGCATTTT. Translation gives CASSPPTGPNNQPQHF.

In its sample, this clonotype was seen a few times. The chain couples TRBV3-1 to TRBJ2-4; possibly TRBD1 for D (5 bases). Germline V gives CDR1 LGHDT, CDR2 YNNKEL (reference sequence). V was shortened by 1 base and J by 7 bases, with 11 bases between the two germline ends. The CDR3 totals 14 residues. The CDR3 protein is CASSQGQFLNIQYF. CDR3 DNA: TGTGCCAGCAGCCAAGGACAGTTTTTGAACATTCAGTACTTC.

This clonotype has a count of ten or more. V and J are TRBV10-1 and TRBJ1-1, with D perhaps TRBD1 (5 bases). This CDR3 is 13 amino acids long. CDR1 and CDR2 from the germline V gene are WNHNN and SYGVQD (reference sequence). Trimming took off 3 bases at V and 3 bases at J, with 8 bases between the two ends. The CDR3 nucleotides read TGCGCCAGCAGTGATGGGGCTTACACTGAAGCTTTCTTT. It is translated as CASSDGAYTEAFF.

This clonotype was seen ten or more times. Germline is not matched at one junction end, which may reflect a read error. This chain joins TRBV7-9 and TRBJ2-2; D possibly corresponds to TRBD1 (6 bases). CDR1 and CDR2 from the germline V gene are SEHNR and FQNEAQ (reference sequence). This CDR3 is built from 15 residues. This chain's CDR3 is CASTLQGIGTGELFF. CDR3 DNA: TGTGCCAGCACCTTACAGGGAATCGGCACCGGGGAGCTGTTTTTT.

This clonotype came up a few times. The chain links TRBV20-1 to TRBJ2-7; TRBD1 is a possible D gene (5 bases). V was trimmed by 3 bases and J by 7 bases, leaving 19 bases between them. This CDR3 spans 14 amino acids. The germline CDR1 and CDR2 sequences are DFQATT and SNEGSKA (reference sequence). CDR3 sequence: CSARIQDTLWEQYF. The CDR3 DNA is TGCAGTGCTAGGATTCAGGACACCCTTTGGGAGCAGTACTTC.

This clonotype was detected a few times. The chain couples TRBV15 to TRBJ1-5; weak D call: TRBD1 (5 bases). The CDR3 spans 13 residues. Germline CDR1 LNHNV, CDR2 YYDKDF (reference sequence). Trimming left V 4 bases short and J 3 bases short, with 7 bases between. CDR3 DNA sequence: TGTGCCACCAGCACCAGGGTCAATCAGCCCCAGCATTTT. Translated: CATSTRVNQPQHF.

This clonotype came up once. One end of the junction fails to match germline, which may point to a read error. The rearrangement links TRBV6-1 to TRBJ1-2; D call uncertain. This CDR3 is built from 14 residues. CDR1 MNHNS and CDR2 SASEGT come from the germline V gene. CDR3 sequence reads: CASSEGVGNYGYAF. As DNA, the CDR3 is TGTGCCAGCAGTGAAGGAGTGGGTAACTATGGCTACGCCTTC.

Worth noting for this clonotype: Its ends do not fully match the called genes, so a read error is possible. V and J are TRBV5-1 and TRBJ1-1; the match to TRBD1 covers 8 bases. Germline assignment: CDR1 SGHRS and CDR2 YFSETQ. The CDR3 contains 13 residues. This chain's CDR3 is CASSTGGNTGAFF. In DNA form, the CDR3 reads TGCGCCAGCAGCACAGGGGGGAACACTGGAGCTTTCTTT.

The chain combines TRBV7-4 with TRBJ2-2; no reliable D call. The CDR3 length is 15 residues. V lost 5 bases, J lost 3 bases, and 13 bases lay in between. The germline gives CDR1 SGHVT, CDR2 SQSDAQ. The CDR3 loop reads CASSPTLGDTGELFF. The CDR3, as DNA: TGTGCCAGCAGCCCGACCCTAGGAGACACCGGGGAGCTGTTTTTT.

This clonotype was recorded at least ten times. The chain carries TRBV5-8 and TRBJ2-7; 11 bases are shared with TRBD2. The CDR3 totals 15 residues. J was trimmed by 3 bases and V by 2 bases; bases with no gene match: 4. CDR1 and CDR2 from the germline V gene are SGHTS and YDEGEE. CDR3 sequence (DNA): TGTGCCAGCAGCTTCGGACTAGCGGGTGTCTACGAGCAGTACTTC. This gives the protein CASSFGLAGVYEQYF.

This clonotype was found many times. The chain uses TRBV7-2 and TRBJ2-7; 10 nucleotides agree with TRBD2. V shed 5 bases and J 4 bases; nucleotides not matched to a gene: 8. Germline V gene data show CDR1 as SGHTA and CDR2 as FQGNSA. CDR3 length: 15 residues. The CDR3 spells CASSPWRTSGYEQYF. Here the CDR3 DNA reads TGTGCCAGCAGCCCGTGGCGGACTAGCGGATACGAGCAGTACTTC.

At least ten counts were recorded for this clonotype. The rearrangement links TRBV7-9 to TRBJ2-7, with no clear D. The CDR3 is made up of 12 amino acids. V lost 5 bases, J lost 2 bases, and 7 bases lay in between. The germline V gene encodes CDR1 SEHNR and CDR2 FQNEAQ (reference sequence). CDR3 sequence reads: CASSPVPYEQYF. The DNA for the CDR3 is TGTGCCAGCAGCCCCGTCCCCTACGAGCAGTACTTC. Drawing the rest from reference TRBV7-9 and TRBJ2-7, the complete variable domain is DTGVSQNPRHKITKRGQNVTFRCDPISEHNRLYWYRQTLGQGPEFLTYFQNEAQLEKSRLLSDRFSAERPKGSFSTLEIQRTEQGDSAMYLCASSPVPYEQYFGPGTRLTVT.

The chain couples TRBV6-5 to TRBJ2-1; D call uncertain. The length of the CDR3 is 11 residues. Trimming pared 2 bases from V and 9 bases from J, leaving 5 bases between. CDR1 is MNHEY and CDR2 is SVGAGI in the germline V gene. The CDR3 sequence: CASSYAGEQFF. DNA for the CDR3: TGTGCCAGCAGTTACGCTGGTGAGCAGTTCTTC.

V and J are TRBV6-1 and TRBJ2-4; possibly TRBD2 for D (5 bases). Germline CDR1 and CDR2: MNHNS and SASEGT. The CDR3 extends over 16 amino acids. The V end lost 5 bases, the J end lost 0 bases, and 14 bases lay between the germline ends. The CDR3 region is CASSRGGGLAKNIQYF. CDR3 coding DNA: TGTGCCAGCAGTCGCGGCGGCGGACTAGCCAAAAACATTCAGTACTTC.

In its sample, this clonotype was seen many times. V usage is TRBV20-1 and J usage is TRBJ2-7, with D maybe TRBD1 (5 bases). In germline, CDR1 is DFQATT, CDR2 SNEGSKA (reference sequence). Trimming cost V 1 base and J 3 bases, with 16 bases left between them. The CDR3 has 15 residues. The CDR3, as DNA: TGCAGTGCTAGAGGCGTGTGGGGCGCGATCTACGAGCAGTACTTC. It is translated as CSARGVWGAIYEQYF.

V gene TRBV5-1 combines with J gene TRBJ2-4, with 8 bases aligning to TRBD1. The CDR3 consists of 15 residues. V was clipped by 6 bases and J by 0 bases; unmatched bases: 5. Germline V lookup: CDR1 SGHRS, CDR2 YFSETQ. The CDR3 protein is CASNPTGGAKNIQYF. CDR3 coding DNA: TGCGCCAGCAACCCTACAGGGGGAGCCAAAAACATTCAGTACTTC.

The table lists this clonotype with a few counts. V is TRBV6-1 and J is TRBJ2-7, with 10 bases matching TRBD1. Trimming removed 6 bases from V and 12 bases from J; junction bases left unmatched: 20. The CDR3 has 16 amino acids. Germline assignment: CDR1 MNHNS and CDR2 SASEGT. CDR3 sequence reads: CASRETGGQNIFEVYF. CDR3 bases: TGTGCCAGCAGAGAGACAGGGGGCCAAAATATTTTCGAGGTGTACTTC.

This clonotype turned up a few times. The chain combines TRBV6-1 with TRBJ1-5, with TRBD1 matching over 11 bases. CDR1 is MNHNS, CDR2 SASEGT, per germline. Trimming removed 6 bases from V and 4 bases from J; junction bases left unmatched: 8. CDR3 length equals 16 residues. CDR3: CASREGQGVGNQPQHF. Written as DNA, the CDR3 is TGTGCCAGCAGGGAGGGACAGGGGGTCGGGAATCAGCCCCAGCATTTT.

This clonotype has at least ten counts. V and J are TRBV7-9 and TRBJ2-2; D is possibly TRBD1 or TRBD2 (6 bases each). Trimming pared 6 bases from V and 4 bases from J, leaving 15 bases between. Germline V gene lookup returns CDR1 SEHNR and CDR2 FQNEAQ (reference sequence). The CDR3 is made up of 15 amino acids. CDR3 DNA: TGTGCCAGCAGAGGTCCTGGGGGGCGCACCGGGGAGCTGTTTTTT. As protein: CASRGPGGRTGELFF.

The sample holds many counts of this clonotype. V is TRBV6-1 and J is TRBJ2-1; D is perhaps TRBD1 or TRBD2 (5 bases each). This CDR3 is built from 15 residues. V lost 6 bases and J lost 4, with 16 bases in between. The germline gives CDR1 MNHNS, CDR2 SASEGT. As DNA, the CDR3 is TGTGCCAGCAGGGAAATACGGGACGGTTACAATGAGCAGTTCTTC. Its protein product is CASREIRDGYNEQFF.